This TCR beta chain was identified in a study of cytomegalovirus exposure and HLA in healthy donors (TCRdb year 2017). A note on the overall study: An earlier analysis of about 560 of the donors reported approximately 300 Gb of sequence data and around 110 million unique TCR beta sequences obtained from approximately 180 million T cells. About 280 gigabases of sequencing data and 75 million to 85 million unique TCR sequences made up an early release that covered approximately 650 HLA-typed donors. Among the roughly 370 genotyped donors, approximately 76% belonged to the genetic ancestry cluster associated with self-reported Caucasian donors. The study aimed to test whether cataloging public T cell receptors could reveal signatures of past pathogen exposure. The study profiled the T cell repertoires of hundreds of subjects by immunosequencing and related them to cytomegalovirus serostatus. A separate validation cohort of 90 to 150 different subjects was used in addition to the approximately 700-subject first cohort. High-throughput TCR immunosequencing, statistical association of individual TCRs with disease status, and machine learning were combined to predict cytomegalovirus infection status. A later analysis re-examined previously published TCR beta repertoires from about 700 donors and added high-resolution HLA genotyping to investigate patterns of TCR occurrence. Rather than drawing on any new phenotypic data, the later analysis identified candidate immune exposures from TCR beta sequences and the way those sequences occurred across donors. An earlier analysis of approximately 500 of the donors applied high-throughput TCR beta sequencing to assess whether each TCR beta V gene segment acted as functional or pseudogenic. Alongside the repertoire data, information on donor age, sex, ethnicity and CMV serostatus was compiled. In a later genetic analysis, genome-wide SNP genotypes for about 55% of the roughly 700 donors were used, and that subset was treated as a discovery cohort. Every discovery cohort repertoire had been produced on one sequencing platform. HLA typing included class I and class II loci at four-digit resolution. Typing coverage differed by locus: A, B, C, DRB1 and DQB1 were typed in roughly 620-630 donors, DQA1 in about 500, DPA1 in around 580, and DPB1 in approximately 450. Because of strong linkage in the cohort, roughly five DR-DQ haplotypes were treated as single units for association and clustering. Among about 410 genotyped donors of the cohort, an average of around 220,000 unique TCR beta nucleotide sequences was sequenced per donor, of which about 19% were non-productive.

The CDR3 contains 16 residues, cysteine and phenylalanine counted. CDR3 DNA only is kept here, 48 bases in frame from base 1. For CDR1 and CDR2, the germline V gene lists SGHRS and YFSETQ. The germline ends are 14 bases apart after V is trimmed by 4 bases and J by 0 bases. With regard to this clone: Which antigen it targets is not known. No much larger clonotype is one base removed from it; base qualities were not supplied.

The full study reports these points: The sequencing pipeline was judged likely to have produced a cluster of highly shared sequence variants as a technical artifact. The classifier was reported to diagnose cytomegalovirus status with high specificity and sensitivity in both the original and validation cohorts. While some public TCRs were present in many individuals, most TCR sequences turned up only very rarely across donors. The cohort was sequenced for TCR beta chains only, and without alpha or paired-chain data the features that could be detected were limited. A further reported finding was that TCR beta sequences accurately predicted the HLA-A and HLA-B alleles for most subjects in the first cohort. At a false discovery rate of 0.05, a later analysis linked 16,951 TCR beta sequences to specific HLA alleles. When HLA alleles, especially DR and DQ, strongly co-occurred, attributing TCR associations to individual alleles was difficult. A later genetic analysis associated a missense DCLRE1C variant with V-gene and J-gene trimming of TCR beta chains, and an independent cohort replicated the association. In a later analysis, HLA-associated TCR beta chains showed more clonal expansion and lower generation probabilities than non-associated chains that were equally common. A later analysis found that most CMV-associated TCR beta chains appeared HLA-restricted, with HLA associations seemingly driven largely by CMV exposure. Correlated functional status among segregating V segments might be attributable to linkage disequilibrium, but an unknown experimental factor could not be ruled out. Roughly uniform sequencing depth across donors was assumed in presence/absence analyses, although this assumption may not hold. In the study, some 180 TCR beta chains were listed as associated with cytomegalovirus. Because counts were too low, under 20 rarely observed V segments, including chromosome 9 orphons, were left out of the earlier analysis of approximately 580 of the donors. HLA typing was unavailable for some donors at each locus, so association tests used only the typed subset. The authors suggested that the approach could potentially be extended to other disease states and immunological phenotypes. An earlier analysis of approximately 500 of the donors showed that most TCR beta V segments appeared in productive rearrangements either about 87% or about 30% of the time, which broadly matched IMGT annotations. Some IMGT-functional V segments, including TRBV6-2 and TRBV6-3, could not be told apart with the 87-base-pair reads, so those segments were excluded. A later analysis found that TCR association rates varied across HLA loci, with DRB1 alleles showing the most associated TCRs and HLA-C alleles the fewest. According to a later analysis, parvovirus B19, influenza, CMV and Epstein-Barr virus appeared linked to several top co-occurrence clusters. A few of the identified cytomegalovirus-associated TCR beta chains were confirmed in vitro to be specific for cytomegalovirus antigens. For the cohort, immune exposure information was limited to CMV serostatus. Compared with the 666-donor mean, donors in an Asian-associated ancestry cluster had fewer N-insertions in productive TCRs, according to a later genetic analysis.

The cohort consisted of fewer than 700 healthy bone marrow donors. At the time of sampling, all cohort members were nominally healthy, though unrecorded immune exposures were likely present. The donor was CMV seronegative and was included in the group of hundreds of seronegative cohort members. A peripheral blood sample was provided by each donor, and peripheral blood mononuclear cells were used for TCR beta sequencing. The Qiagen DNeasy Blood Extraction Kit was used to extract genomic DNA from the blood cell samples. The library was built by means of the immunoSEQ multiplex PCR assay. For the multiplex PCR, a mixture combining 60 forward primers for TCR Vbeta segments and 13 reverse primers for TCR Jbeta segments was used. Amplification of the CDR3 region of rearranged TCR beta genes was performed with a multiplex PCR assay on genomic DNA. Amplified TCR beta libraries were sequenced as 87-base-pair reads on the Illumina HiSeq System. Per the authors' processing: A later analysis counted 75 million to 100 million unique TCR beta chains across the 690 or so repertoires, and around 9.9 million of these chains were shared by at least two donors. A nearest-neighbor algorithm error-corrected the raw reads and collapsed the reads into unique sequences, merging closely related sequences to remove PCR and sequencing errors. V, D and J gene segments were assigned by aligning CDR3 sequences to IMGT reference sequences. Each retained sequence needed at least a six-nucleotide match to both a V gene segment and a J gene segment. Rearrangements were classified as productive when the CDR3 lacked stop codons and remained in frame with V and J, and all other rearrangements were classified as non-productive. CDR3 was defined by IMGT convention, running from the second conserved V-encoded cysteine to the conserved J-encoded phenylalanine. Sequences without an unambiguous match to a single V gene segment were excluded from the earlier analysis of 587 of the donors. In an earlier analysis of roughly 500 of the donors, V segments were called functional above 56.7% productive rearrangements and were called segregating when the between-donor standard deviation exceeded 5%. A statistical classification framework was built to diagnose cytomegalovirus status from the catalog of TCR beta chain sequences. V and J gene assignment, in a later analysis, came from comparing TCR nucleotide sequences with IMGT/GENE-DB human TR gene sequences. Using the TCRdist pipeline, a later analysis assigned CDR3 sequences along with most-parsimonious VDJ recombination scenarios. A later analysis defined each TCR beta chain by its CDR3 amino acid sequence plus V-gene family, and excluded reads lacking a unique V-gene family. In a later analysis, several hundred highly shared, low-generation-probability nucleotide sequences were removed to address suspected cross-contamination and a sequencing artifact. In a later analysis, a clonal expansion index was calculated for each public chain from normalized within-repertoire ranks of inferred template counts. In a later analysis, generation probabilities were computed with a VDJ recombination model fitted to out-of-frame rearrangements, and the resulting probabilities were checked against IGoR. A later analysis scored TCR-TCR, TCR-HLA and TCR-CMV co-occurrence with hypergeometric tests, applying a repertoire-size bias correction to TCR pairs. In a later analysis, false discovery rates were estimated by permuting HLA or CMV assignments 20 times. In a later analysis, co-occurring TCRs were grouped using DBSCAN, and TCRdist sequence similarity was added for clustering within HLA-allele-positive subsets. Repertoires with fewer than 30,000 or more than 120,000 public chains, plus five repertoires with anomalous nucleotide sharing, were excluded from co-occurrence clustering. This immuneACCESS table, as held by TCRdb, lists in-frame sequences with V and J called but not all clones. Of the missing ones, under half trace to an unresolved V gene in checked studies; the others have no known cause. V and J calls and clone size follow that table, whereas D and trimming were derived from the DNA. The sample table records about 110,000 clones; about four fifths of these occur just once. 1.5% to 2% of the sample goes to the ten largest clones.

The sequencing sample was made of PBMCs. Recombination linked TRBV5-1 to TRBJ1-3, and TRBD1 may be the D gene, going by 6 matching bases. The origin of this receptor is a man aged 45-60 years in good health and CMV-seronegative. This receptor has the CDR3 CASSPGQTFSGNTIYF. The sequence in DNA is TGCGCCAGCAGCCCCGGACAGACGTTCTCTGGAAACACCATATATTTT. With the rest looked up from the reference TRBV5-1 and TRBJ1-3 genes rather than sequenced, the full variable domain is KAGVTQTPRYLIKTRGQQVTLSCSPISGHRSVSWYQQTPGQGLQFLFEYFSETQRNKGNFPGRFSGRQFSNSRSEMNVSTLELGDSALYLCASSPGQTFSGNTIYFGEGSWLTVV.